The 22 T cell receptor beta chains listed next were all sequenced from one sample in a study of graft-versus-host responses after intestinal transplantation. Only in-frame clones appear in the TCRdb table, and some are missing; sequencing was by immunoSEQ multiplex PCR. The sample has 90,000 to 150,000 clones, approximately 95% seen once. Antigens of these TCRs are unknown. Here the sequenced sample was unstimulated CD4+ T cells sorted from spleen or lymph node cells, taken before intestinal transplant. These receptors all stem from a human donor who received an intestinal transplant.

The CDR3 region is CASSLGRVDFGYTF. The CDR3 coding sequence is TGTGCCAGCAGTTTAGGCAGGGTGGACTTCGGCTACACCTTC. This sequence joins TRBV28 and TRBJ1-2, with a weak D call TRBD1 (5 bases). In germline, CDR1 is MDHEN, CDR2 SYDVKM. The CDR3 runs to 14 residues. V was clipped by 2 bases and J by 8 bases, with 15 bases between them.

The J gene is TRBJ2-3, the V gene TRBV28; 13 bases are shared with TRBD2. Germline CDR1 and CDR2: MDHEN and SYDVKM. The CDR3 is 18 residues long. J gave up 0 bases and V 5 bases, and 8 bases lay outside the gene matches. CDR3 in amino acids: CASSPRGLAGISTDTQYF. DNA of the CDR3: TGTGCCAGCAGTCCCCGGGGACTAGCGGGGATTAGCACAGATACGCAGTATTTT.

The chain couples TRBV7-3 to TRBJ2-1; possible D gene TRBD1, 6 bases. Germline CDR1 is SGHTA and CDR2 is FQGTGA. This CDR3 spans 13 amino acids. V lost 5 bases to trimming and J lost 8 bases, with 13 bases between them. CDR3 sequence: CASSVQGFDEQFF. DNA for the CDR3: TGTGCCAGCAGCGTACAGGGATTTGATGAGCAGTTCTTC. Looking up the rest from reference TRBV7-3 and TRBJ2-1 gives the full variable domain: GAGVSQTPSNKVTEKGKYVELRCDPISGHTALYWYRQSLGQGPEFLIYFQGTGAADDSGLPNDRFFAVRPEGSVSTLKIQRTERGDSAVYLCASSVQGFDEQFFGPGTRLTVL.

This CDR3 reads CAWMGENTEAFF. The CDR3 nucleotides are TGTGCCTGGATGGGGGAGAACACTGAAGCTTTCTTT. This chain uses TRBV30 with TRBJ1-1, with D maybe TRBD1 (5 bases). The CDR3 runs 12 residues. V was cut by 4 bases and J by 1 base, with 7 bases left in between. The germline gives CDR1 GTSNPN, CDR2 SVGIG (reference sequence). The whole variable domain, remainder taken from reference TRBV30 and TRBJ1-1, is SQTIHQWPATLVQPVGSPLSLECTVEGTSNPNLYWYRQAAGRGLQLLFYSVGIGQISSEVPQNLSASRPQDRQFILSSKKLLLSDSGFYLCAWMGENTEAFFGQGTRLTVV.

This rearrangement joins TRBV12-5 to TRBJ2-3, with D perhaps matching TRBD1 (5 bases). The CDR3 length is 15 residues. The germline V gene encodes CDR1 LGHNT and CDR2 FRNRAP. V gave up 7 bases and J gave up 3 bases, with 17 bases separating them. CDR3 loop: CASDLLRESTDTQYF. CDR3 DNA sequence: TGTGCTAGTGACCTCCTCAGGGAAAGTACAGATACGCAGTATTTT.

The chain combines TRBV6-6 with TRBJ1-2, with no clear D. This CDR3 is built from 15 residues. In germline, CDR1 is MNHNY, CDR2 SVGAGI (reference sequence). Trimming took 8 bases from V and 2 from J, leaving 18 bases between them. The CDR3 spells CASGSFAFSNYGYTF. The CDR3 DNA sequence: TGTGCCAGCGGGTCATTCGCGTTCTCGAACTATGGCTACACCTTC.

The chain employs TRBV11-1 and TRBJ1-1, with D unclear. V lost 5 bases and J lost 0, with 13 bases in between. CDR1 and CDR2 (germline): SGHAT, FQDESV (reference sequence). CDR3 length equals 15 residues. The DNA of the CDR3 is TGTGCCAGCAGCCCAACGATAACAGTGAACACTGAAGCTTTCTTT. It is translated as CASSPTITVNTEAFF.

The chain employs TRBV5-6 and TRBJ1-1; 7 nucleotides line up with TRBD1. Germline-derived CDR1 and CDR2 are SGHDT and YYEEEE. V dropped 0 bases and J dropped 5; count of bases not matched to a gene: 4. The CDR3 is made up of 14 amino acids. The chain's CDR3 is CASSLGVDRTEAFF. CDR3 coding DNA: TGTGCCAGCAGCTTGGGGGTGGACAGGACTGAAGCTTTCTTT.

This clone was seen only once. V and J are TRBV18 and TRBJ2-5, with 12 bases matching TRBD2. There are 15 residues in the CDR3. Germline CDR1 reads KGHSH; CDR2 reads LQKENI. Trimming cost V 6 bases and J 2 bases; bases outside gene matches: 4. CDR3 residues: CASSYGLAGQETQYF. The CDR3 DNA follows: TGTGCCAGCTCTTACGGACTAGCGGGACAAGAGACCCAGTACTTC.

The CDR3 is CASTIPQGRAAFF. The CDR3 region has the DNA TGTGCCAGCACAATACCCCAGGGTAGGGCGGCTTTCTTT. The chain links TRBV6-1 to TRBJ1-1; D possibly corresponds to TRBD1 (5 bases). V lost 7 bases, J lost 11 bases, and 20 bases lay in between. The CDR3 runs 13 residues. CDR1 MNHNS and CDR2 SASEGT come from the germline V gene.

The J gene is TRBJ2-1, the V gene TRBV29-1; 12 bases are shared with TRBD2. J was trimmed by 10 bases and V by 2 bases; bases with no gene match: 12. The CDR3 sequence is 16 residues long. Germline assignment: CDR1 SQVTM and CDR2 ANQGSEA. The CDR3 loop is CSVEWRRLAGVGEQFF. DNA for the CDR3: TGCAGCGTTGAATGGAGGAGACTAGCGGGAGTTGGGGAGCAGTTCTTC.

This clone appeared a single time. The rearrangement uses TRBV30 and TRBJ2-2; 7 bases agree with TRBD2. Unmatched junction bases numbered 1, after V lost 1 base and J lost 2 bases. CDR3 length equals 14 residues. The germline V gene has CDR1 GTSNPN and CDR2 SVGIG (reference sequence). For the CDR3, the DNA is TGTGCCTGGAGTGGACTAGCCAACACCGGGGAGCTGTTTTTT. Translation: CAWSGLANTGELFF.

This clone showed up just once. Other DNA sequences in this specimen translate into the identical CDR3. This chain joins TRBV9 and TRBJ2-1, with 12 bases fitting TRBD2. This CDR3 region has 15 residues. V lost 4 bases, J lost 4 bases, and 3 bases stayed unmatched. Germline lookup yields CDR1 SGDLS and CDR2 YYNGEE. The CDR3 sequence is CASSPGLAGYNEQFF. CDR3 DNA sequence: TGTGCCAGCAGCCCAGGACTAGCGGGGTACAATGAGCAGTTCTTC.

The V call is TRBV6-5, the J call TRBJ2-2, with 11 bases lining up with TRBD2. The CDR3 has 16 residues. V lost 3 bases and J lost 4; bases outside the gene matches: 4. CDR1 MNHEY and CDR2 SVGAGI come from the germline V gene. DNA of the CDR3: TGTGCCAGCAGTTATAATAGCGGGAGGGTCACCGGGGAGCTGTTTTTT. Its translation is CASSYNSGRVTGELFF.

The rearrangement links TRBV5-4 to TRBJ1-4; 9 nucleotides line up with TRBD1. Germline loops: CDR1 SGHNT, CDR2 YYREEE (reference sequence). V was clipped by 4 bases and J by 5 bases; unmatched bases: 6. The CDR3 is 15 amino acids. This CDR3 is CASSLPGQGNEKLFF. The CDR3 DNA sequence: TGTGCCAGCAGCCTACCGGGACAGGGAAATGAAAAACTGTTTTTT.

The CDR3: CASSQSLGCQLNSNQPQHF. The CDR3 nucleotides are TGCGCCAGCAGTCAATCTTTAGGGTGCCAGCTTAATAGCAATCAGCCCCAGCATTTT. The chain joins TRBV23-1 to TRBJ1-5; no clear D. TRBV23-1 belongs to the ORF category, with a function that is uncertain. Trimming removed 0 bases at V and 0 bases at J, with 18 bases between. The CDR3 is 19 amino acids.

This chain joins TRBV29-1 and TRBJ2-5; D gene uncertain. Looked up from germline, CDR1 is SQVTM and CDR2 is ANQGSEA. The ends were cut back, 4 bases at V and 2 bases at J, with 14 bases in the middle. The CDR3 extends over 14 amino acids. The CDR3 is CSVGTVGQQETQYF. CDR3 sequence (DNA): TGCAGCGTTGGTACCGTCGGGCAGCAAGAGACCCAGTACTTC.

The chain combines TRBV5-4 with TRBJ1-2, with TRBD1 matching 7 bases. V lost 3 bases and J lost 4; bases outside the gene matches: 9. CDR3 size: 15 residues. Looked up from germline, CDR1 is SGHNT and CDR2 is YYREEE (reference sequence). The CDR3 loop is CASSYRQGKFYGYTF. The DNA of the CDR3 is TGTGCCAGCAGCTACCGACAGGGAAAATTCTATGGCTACACCTTC.

The chain combines TRBV6-1 with TRBJ1-5, with D hard to call. Germline lookup yields CDR1 MNHNS and CDR2 SASEGT. This CDR3 contains 13 residues. V lost 7 bases and J lost 2, with 9 bases in between. In nucleotides, the CDR3 is TGTGCCAGCACGGGTTGGGGCAATCAGCCCCAGCATTTT. Its translation is CASTGWGNQPQHF.

The V gene is TRBV29-1, the J gene TRBJ2-7; D possibly matches TRBD1 or TRBD2 (5 bases each). There are 12 residues in the CDR3. From germline, CDR1 is SQVTM and CDR2 ANQGSEA. Trimming took off 8 bases at V and 6 bases at J, with 17 bases between the two ends. The CDR3 DNA reads TGCAGCTCGTCGGAACCTGGGGGCGAGCAGTACTTC. Amino acid sequence: CSSSEPGGEQYF.

To note about this clone: Sequence at one end of the junction differs from germline and may be a read error. The same CDR3 can be traced to other DNA sequences in this sample. This sequence joins TRBV6-1 and TRBJ1-4; unclear D gene. The CDR3 runs to 14 residues. Germline CDR1 and CDR2: MNHNS and SASEGT. CDR3 amino acids: CASLPGPFNEKLFF. The CDR3 nucleotides read TGTGCCAGCCTTCCGGGTCCATTTAATGAAAAGCTGTTTTTT.

The CDR3 nucleotides are TGCGCCAGCAGCTTACAGGCGGAGGCGTGGGATACGCAGTATTTT. Its protein product is CASSLQAEAWDTQYF. The chain uses TRBV5-1 and TRBJ2-3; D assignment may be TRBD1 or TRBD2 (5 bases each). V was cut by 2 bases and J by 6 bases, with 16 bases left in between. The CDR3 has 15 residues. CDR1 SGHRS and CDR2 YFSETQ come from the germline V gene.